The 12 T cell receptor beta chains listed next were all sequenced from one sample in a study of T cells after yellow fever vaccination. MiXCR was run by TCRdb on the 5' RACE reads, yielding one entry per CDR3 protein. The data contain under 400,000 distinct CDR3 sequences, around 10% of them singletons. The sample consisted of PBMCs, taken on the day of the first yellow fever vaccination. Receptors originate from a man younger than 35 who received the YFV17D yellow fever vaccine.

The chain is built from TRBV3-1 and TRBJ2-7; a weak D match, TRBD2 (5 bases). In germline, CDR1 is LGHDT, CDR2 YNNKEL (reference sequence). Trimming took off 7 bases at V and 3 bases at J, with 13 bases between the two ends. The CDR3 spans 13 residues. The CDR3 here is CASTRLGDYEQYF. CDR3 coding DNA: TGTGCCAGCACGCGCCTCGGGGACTACGAGCAGTACTTC.

This clonotype was seen many times. The chain has TRBV7-8 and TRBJ1-1; 7 nucleotides align to TRBD1. Losses at the gene ends were 1 base for V and 0 bases for J; bases not matched to a gene: 5. Germline V gene sequence: CDR1 SGHVS, CDR2 FQNEAQ. CDR3 length: 16 residues. Here the CDR3 DNA reads TGTGCCAGCAGCTTAGTAGGGGGCCTTATGAACACTGAAGCTTTCTTT. It translates to CASSLVGGLMNTEAFF.

In its sample, this clonotype was seen many times. The chain uses TRBV7-2 and TRBJ1-5; D not resolved. Trimming took 6 bases from V and 3 from J, leaving 6 bases between them. Germline loops: CDR1 SGHTA, CDR2 FQGNSA. This CDR3 spans 12 amino acids. The CDR3 spells CASSLNNQPQHF. The DNA for the CDR3 is TGTGCCAGCAGTCTGAACAATCAGCCCCAGCATTTT.

This clonotype has only a few counts. The V gene is TRBV20-1, the J gene TRBJ2-7, with 8 bases that match TRBD2. V trimming: 3 bases; J trimming: 2 bases; junction bases outside the gene matches: 6. The length of the CDR3 is 14 residues. CDR1 and CDR2 from the germline V gene are DFQATT and SNEGSKA (reference sequence). Here the CDR3 DNA reads TGCAGTGCTAGCCAAGAGCGGGGGCCCTACGAGCAGTACTTC. Protein product: CSASQERGPYEQYF.

The V and J genes are TRBV6-5 and TRBJ1-1; D unresolved. Germline loops: CDR1 MNHEY, CDR2 SVGAGI. The ends were cut back, 4 bases at V and 7 bases at J, with 19 bases in the middle. This CDR3 has 15 amino acids. CDR3 region: CASSSRTNLGREAFF. The CDR3 nucleotides are TGTGCCAGCAGTTCTCGCACCAACCTCGGACGTGAAGCTTTCTTT.

This clonotype was found a few times. The V call is TRBV7-8, the J call TRBJ2-1, with D unclear. The length of the CDR3 is 13 residues. V was trimmed by 4 bases and J by 8 bases, leaving 12 bases between them. Germline assignment: CDR1 SGHVS and CDR2 FQNEAQ. CDR3 loop: CASSSERVHEQFF. The CDR3 bases are TGTGCCAGCAGCTCCGAGCGTGTACATGAGCAGTTCTTC.

This clonotype was counted only a few times. The chain employs TRBV5-5 and TRBJ1-5; TRBD1 matches at 7 bases. Losses at the gene ends were 4 bases for V and 4 bases for J; bases not matched to a gene: 11. The CDR3 is 16 amino acids. Germline loops: CDR1 SGHKS, CDR2 YYEKEE (reference sequence). In DNA, the CDR3 is TGTGCCAGCAGCCCTGCGGACAGGTTAGATAATCAGCCCCAGCATTTT. It encodes CASSPADRLDNQPQHF.

There are many counts of this clonotype. This rearrangement joins TRBV7-2 to TRBJ2-1; D unclear. The CDR3 runs to 13 residues. V lost 5 bases and J 1 base, leaving 6 bases between the germline ends. Germline V gene sequence: CDR1 SGHTA, CDR2 FQGNSA. The DNA for the CDR3 is TGTGCCAGCAGCAGGATTTCCTACAATGAGCAGTTCTTC. It yields the protein CASSRISYNEQFF.

This clonotype was counted between two and nine times. The rearrangement joins TRBV12-3 or TRBV12-4 to TRBJ2-3; tentative D call: TRBD2 (5 bases). The CDR3 runs 12 residues. V was cut by 8 bases and J by 7 bases, with 13 bases left in between. CDR3 sequence: CASSRRGNTQYF. For the CDR3, the DNA is TGTGCCAGCTCCCGCCGGGGTAATACGCAGTATTTT.

The rearrangement uses TRBV27 and TRBJ1-5, with D tentatively TRBD1 (5 bases). The germline gives CDR1 MNHEY, CDR2 SMNVEV (reference sequence). The V end lost 5 bases, the J end lost 11 bases, and 19 bases lay between the germline ends. The CDR3 has 14 amino acids. In nucleotides, the CDR3 is TGTGCCAGCAGTCCCGGTGGGGGGGGGAGAACCCAGCATTTT. Protein product: CASSPGGGGRTQHF.

In this sample, this clonotype turned up a few times. The chain links TRBV5-1 to TRBJ1-1, with unresolved D. Germline V gives CDR1 SGHRS, CDR2 YFSETQ. This CDR3 contains 14 residues. Trimming removed 4 bases at V and 4 bases at J, with 14 bases between. The chain's CDR3 is CASSPVERITEAFF. DNA for the CDR3: TGCGCCAGCAGCCCCGTGGAACGAATCACTGAAGCTTTCTTT.

This clonotype was counted between two and nine times. The CDR3 sequence: CSATGTEITNYGYTF. CDR3 coding DNA: TGCAGTGCTACCGGGACGGAGATAACTAACTATGGCTACACCTTC. This sequence joins TRBV20-1 and TRBJ1-2; TRBD1 might be the D (5 bases). The CDR3 extends over 15 amino acids. Germline CDR1 reads DFQATT; CDR2 reads SNEGSKA (reference sequence). V was pared by 4 bases and J by 0 bases, with 15 bases between.